The clone carrying this TCR beta chain appeared a single time. Assay: immunoSEQ multiplex PCR; the TCRdb copy retains only in-frame clones and omits some. The repertoire holds roughly 220,000 clones, with less than 90% as singletons. The V and J ends lost 0 bases and 2 bases respectively, with 11 bases between them. This CDR3 comprises 14 residues. Germline-derived CDR1 and CDR2 are GTSNPN and SVGIG (reference sequence). This sample stems from a study of blood T cell repertoires in COVID-19. Study-wide context: Acute-phase and convalescent COVID-19 samples originated in the United States, Italy and Spain.

The sample comprised peripheral blood. This chain uses TRBV30 with TRBJ2-7; tentatively, D is TRBD1 (6 bases). This clonotype originated in a woman aged 55-75 years who had recovered from COVID-19. In DNA form, the CDR3 reads TGTGCCTGGAGTGTTGCCAGGGGACCCTACGAGCAGTACTTC. It translates to CAWSVARGPYEQYF.